This T cell receptor (beta chain) was obtained from a study of T cell responses to AZD1222 COVID-19 vaccine. Findings of the study overall: Regions 160-218 and 743-854 dominated among vaccine-associated CD4 TCRs spanning spike. With two AZD1222 doses given, Spike-specific TCR breadth and depth both rose. Baseline serology detected seropositivity in only six AZD1222 recipients.

Only in-frame clones appear in the TCRdb table, and some are missing; sequencing was by immunoSEQ multiplex PCR. The sample has tens of thousands of clones; about nine tenths are singletons. In regard to this clone: Its antigen is unknown.

This TCR was sampled from an adult in good health. Sequences were derived from peripheral blood, sampled on day 0 of AZD1222 vaccination.

The CDR3 here is CASSLYGGTMDEQYF. The DNA of the CDR3 is TGTGCCAGCAGCCTTTACGGCGGGACTATGGACGAGCAGTACTTC. V and J are TRBV3-1 (or the pseudogene TRBV3-2) and TRBJ2-7; TRBD2 aligns across 7 bases. This CDR3 contains 15 residues. The germline gives CDR1 LGHDT, CDR2 YNNKEL (reference sequence). V lost 4 bases, J lost 5 bases, and 11 bases stayed unmatched.